The 9 T cell receptor beta chains presented below share a single source sample, sequenced in a study of blood T cell repertoires in COVID-19. Sequencing used immunoSEQ multiplex PCR; TCRdb keeps in-frame clones, though not all of them. Of about 240,000 clones listed, roughly 76% are singletons. Sequencing input: peripheral blood. The receptors here all came from a woman aged 80 or over with COVID-19, enrolled during active disease.

The rearrangement joins TRBV28 to TRBJ1-3; weak D call: TRBD1 (5 bases). This CDR3 contains 13 residues. Trimming shortened V by 2 bases and J by 4 bases, and 6 bases separated the two germline ends. CDR1 and CDR2 from the germline V gene are MDHEN and SYDVKM. The CDR3: CASSLGAGNTIYF. CDR3 DNA: TGTGCCAGCAGTTTAGGGGCCGGAAACACCATATATTTT.

V usage is TRBV2 and J usage is TRBJ1-6, with 10 bases lining up with TRBD1. Germline CDR1 SNHLY, CDR2 FYNNEI. The CDR3 consists of 13 residues. V trimming: 11 bases; J trimming: 7 bases; junction bases outside the gene matches: 5. The CDR3 bases are TGTGCCGGGGGGGACAGGGGAAATTCACCCCTCCACTTT. It is translated as CAGGDRGNSPLHF.

V gene TRBV7-9 combines with J gene TRBJ1-2; possibly TRBD1 for D (5 bases). Trimming cost V 5 bases and J 7 bases, with 14 bases left between them. Germline lookup yields CDR1 SEHNR and CDR2 FQNEAQ (reference sequence). The CDR3 extends over 13 amino acids. CDR3 in DNA: TGTGCCAGCAGCCCGACAGTGGACGGTGGCTACACCTTC. It translates to CASSPTVDGGYTF. The entire variable domain, with the rest obtained from reference TRBV7-9 and TRBJ1-2, is as follows: DTGVSQNPRHKITKRGQNVTFRCDPISEHNRLYWYRQTLGQGPEFLTYFQNEAQLEKSRLLSDRFSAERPKGSFSTLEIQRTEQGDSAMYLCASSPTVDGGYTFGSGTRLTVV.

Here the CDR3 reads CASSSSGTVNTGELFF. The CDR3 coding sequence is TGTGCCAGCAGTTCCTCCGGGACAGTAAACACCGGGGAGCTGTTTTTT. The chain joins TRBV27 to TRBJ2-2, with 7 bases that match TRBD1. There are 16 residues in the CDR3. The germline V gene has CDR1 MNHEY and CDR2 SMNVEV (reference sequence). Losses at the gene ends were 4 bases for V and 2 bases for J; bases not matched to a gene: 7.

This clone was counted a few times. The chain has TRBV10-2 and TRBJ1-2; TRBD1 is a possible D gene (6 bases). The CDR3 loop spans 14 amino acids. Germline lookup yields CDR1 WSHSY and CDR2 SAAADI. V was trimmed by 7 bases and J by 7 bases, leaving 19 bases between them. CDR3 DNA: TGCGCCAGCATCCCGGACAGAGGGTCGGGTGGCTACACCTTC. It specifies CASIPDRGSGGYTF.

The genes are TRBV2 and TRBJ1-5; possibly TRBD1 for D (5 bases). The V and J ends lost 6 bases and 3 bases respectively, with 12 bases between them. The CDR3 length is 14 residues. CDR1 SNHLY and CDR2 FYNNEI come from the germline V gene. CDR3 loop: CASSQGANNQPQHF. CDR3 coding DNA: TGTGCCAGCAGCCAAGGGGCCAACAATCAGCCCCAGCATTTT. Complete variable domain (other parts from reference TRBV2 and TRBJ1-5): EPEVTQTPSHQVTQMGQEVILRCVPISNHLYFYWYRQILGQKVEFLVSFYNNEISEKSEIFDDQFSVERPDGSNFTLKIRSTKLEDSAMYFCASSQGANNQPQHFGDGTRLSIL.

The chain uses TRBV28 and TRBJ2-1, with 14 bases fitting TRBD2. CDR1 is MDHEN and CDR2 is SYDVKM in the germline V gene. The CDR3 runs 19 residues. The V segment lost 6 bases and the J segment 1 base; nucleotides outside the gene matches: 11. This chain's CDR3 is CASRPWTSGRTSSYNEQFF. Written as DNA, the CDR3 is TGTGCCAGCAGGCCATGGACTAGCGGGAGGACGAGTTCCTACAATGAGCAGTTCTTC.

V gene TRBV15 combines with J gene TRBJ1-1; TRBD1 matches 8 bases. Germline trimming cut 1 base from V and 11 bases from J; bases unmatched to any gene: 18. Germline CDR1 reads LNHNV; CDR2 reads YYDKDF (reference sequence). The CDR3 spans 17 residues. The CDR3 DNA follows: TGTGCCACCAGCAGAGGAACCCCGGCAGGGGGCGATTTTTCGGCTTTCTTT. Translated, it gives CATSRGTPAGGDFSAFF.

Note on this clone: A junction end diverges from the germline sequence, so it may reflect a read error. The chain employs TRBV5-1 and TRBJ2-3, with 10 bases matching TRBD1. Germline V gene sequence: CDR1 SGHRS, CDR2 YFSETQ. The CDR3 has 14 residues. CDR3 nucleotides: TGCGCCAGCACCTTGACAGGGGGCGGAGATACGCAGTATTTT. Translated: CASTLTGGGDTQYF.